The rows below give T cell receptor beta chains drawn from one sample of a study of T cells after posttransplantation cyclophosphamide. Sequencing was performed with immunoSEQ multiplex PCR; in TCRdb, only in-frame clones are kept and a portion is missing. Counted here are some 14,000 clones, around 74% occurring once; the ten biggest clones make up 1.2%. The material sequenced was memory CD4+ T cells sorted from PBMCs. These receptors all come from a man in his fifties. Each CDR3 is given with its conserved first and last residue. A D gene is named only where the DNA matches it firmly. Rows may omit the clone size; those that give it use once, few, many or a size class.

size: NA
D: TRBD1
J: TRBJ1-6
V: TRBV18
CDR3: CASSENRQGSYNSPLHF
DNA: TGTGCCAGCTCAGAGAATCGACAGGGATCCTATAATTCACCCCTCCACTTT

size: NA
D: NA
J: TRBJ1-4
V: TRBV5-1
CDR3: CASSLGPGNEKLFF
DNA: TGCGCCAGCAGCTTGGGACCGGGTAATGAAAAACTGTTTTTT

size: NA
D: TRBD1
J: TRBJ1-3
V: TRBV5-1
CDR3: CASSLGTGINTIYF
DNA: TGCGCCAGCAGCCTGGGGACAGGGATAAACACCATATATTTT

size: NA
D: NA
J: TRBJ1-2
V: TRBV29-1
CDR3: CSVEEGPGGGYTF
DNA: TGCAGCGTTGAAGAGGGGCCAGGTGGGGGCTACACCTTC

size: NA
D: TRBD2
J: TRBJ2-5
V: TRBV4-3
CDR3: CASSKTSGGQETQYF
DNA: TGCGCCAGCAGCAAGACTAGCGGGGGACAAGAGACCCAGTACTTC

size: NA
D: NA
J: TRBJ2-1
V: TRBV10-3
CDR3: CATGGSGVNEQFF
DNA: TGTGCCACCGGAGGTTCCGGTGTGAATGAGCAGTTCTTC

size: NA
D: NA
J: TRBJ1-1
V: TRBV5-1
CDR3: CASTYLSLVSGTEAFF
DNA: TGCGCCAGCACGTATCTCTCTCTCGTTTCGGGCACTGAAGCTTTCTTT

size: NA
D: NA
J: TRBJ1-1
V: TRBV6-4
CDR3: CASSGTPGDVAFF
DNA: TGTGCCAGCAGTGGAACTCCGGGGGACGTAGCTTTCTTT

size: once
D: NA
J: TRBJ1-2
V: TRBV11-3
CDR3: CASSLMAGGLGSYGYTF
DNA: TGTGCCAGCAGCTTGATGGCAGGTGGGCTTGGGAGCTATGGCTACACCTTC

size: NA
D: NA
J: TRBJ1-5
V: TRBV7-2
CDR3: CASSFGGQPQHF
DNA: TGTGCCAGCAGCTTCGGGGGACAGCCCCAGCATTTT

size: NA
D: NA
J: TRBJ1-5
V: TRBV19
CDR3: CASKTFVRGGNQPQHF
DNA: TGTGCCAGTAAAACTTTCGTCCGGGGGGGCAATCAGCCCCAGCATTTT

size: NA
D: NA
J: TRBJ1-6
V: TRBV2
CDR3: CASSEWGRGSPLHF
DNA: TGTGCCAGCAGTGAGTGGGGGCGCGGTTCACCCCTCCACTTT

size: NA
D: NA
J: TRBJ2-7
V: TRBV5-4
CDR3: CASRRAADSYEQYF
DNA: TGTGCCAGCAGGCGGGCGGCGGATTCCTACGAGCAGTACTTC

size: once
D: NA
J: TRBJ1-5
V: TRBV27
CDR3: CASRALGVYSNQPQHF
DNA: TGTGCCAGCAGGGCCCTAGGGGTCTATAGCAATCAGCCCCAGCATTTT

size: few
D: TRBD2
J: TRBJ2-3
V: TRBV5-1
CDR3: CASSRTSGVDTQYF
DNA: TGCGCCAGCAGTAGGACTAGCGGGGTAGATACGCAGTATTTT

size: NA
D: NA
J: TRBJ1-6
V: TRBV7-3
CDR3: CASSQDAGTFGSPLHF
DNA: TGTGCCAGCAGCCAAGATGCTGGGACTTTTGGGTCACCCCTCCACTTT

size: NA
D: NA
J: TRBJ1-5
V: TRBV7-6
CDR3: CASSLDPGQPQHF
DNA: TGTGCCAGCAGCTTAGACCCCGGGCAGCCCCAGCATTTT

size: NA
D: TRBD2
J: TRBJ2-2
V: TRBV2
CDR3: CASNPSGTGELFF
DNA: TGTGCCAGCAATCCTAGCGGGACCGGGGAGCTGTTTTTT

size: NA
D: NA
J: TRBJ2-4
V: TRBV5-5
CDR3: CASSLDGSSNIQYF
DNA: TGTGCCAGCAGCTTGGACGGGAGCTCAAACATTCAGTACTTC

size: once
D: NA
J: TRBJ1-2
V: TRBV7-2
CDR3: CASSFNGAPYGYTF
DNA: TGTGCCAGCAGCTTTAATGGGGCCCCCTATGGCTACACCTTC

size: NA
D: NA
J: TRBJ2-3
V: TRBV29-1
CDR3: CSVVLYADTQYF
DNA: TGCAGCGTTGTATTGTATGCAGATACGCAGTATTTT

size: few
D: TRBD1
J: TRBJ1-3
V: TRBV5-1
CDR3: CASSLVSDRAHTIYF
DNA: TGCGCCAGCAGCTTGGTTTCCGACAGGGCTCACACCATATATTTT

size: few
D: NA
J: TRBJ2-7
V: TRBV29-1
CDR3: CSVDRGGVGEQYF
DNA: TGCAGCGTCGATCGGGGAGGAGTCGGCGAGCAGTACTTC

size: NA
D: NA
J: TRBJ2-3
V: TRBV4-3
CDR3: CASSQQFSDTQYF
DNA: TGCGCCAGCAGCCAACAGTTCTCAGATACGCAGTATTTT